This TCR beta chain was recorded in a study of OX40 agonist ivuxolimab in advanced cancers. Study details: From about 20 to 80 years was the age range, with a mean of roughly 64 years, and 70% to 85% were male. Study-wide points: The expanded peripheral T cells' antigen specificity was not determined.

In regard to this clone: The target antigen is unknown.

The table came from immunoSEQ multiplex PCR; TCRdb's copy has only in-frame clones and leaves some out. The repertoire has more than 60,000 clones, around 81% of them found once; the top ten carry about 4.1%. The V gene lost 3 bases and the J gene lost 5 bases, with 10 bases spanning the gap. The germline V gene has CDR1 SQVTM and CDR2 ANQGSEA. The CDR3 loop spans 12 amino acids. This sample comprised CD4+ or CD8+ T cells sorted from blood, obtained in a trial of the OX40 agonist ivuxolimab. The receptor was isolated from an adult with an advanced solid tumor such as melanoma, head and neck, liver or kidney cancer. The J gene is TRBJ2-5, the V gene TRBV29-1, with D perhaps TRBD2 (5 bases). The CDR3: CSVDGDTETQYF. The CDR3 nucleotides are TGCAGCGTTGACGGGGATACGGAGACCCAGTACTTC.